The sequence of this T cell receptor (beta chain) was determined in a study of T-cell memory formation after mild COVID-19. Via MiXCR, TCRdb re-called the 5' RACE reads, giving one row per CDR3 protein. Seen here are roughly 250,000 distinct CDR3 sequences, about a sixth observed once, and the top ten hold around 3.7%. CDR1 and CDR2 from the germline V gene are LGHNA and YNFKEQ. The V end lost 5 bases, the J end lost 14 bases, and 18 bases lay between the germline ends. The CDR3 contains 13 residues. Sequencing input: PBMCs or a T cell subset sorted from them (not recorded which). This clonotype was sampled from a man between 18 and 29 years old who had mild COVID-19 (a few samples of this study predate the infection). Cell type and time point are not known. The chain combines TRBV4-2 with TRBJ1-4, with a tentative D call TRBD1 (5 bases). The CDR3 nucleotides are TGTGCCAGCAGCGAATTCAGGGAGAACAGTCTGTTTTTT. As protein: CASSEFRENSLFF.